The rows below give T cell receptor beta chains drawn from one sample of a study of cytomegalovirus exposure and HLA in healthy donors. The repertoire was sequenced with immunoSEQ multiplex PCR; TCRdb's copy has only in-frame clones and lacks some. The sample includes under 130,000 clones, 74% of them seen just once. The source material was PBMCs. The receptors here all came from a man aged 50-59 years in good health and CMV-seropositive. CDR3s include the opening cysteine and the closing phenylalanine or tryptophan. The order of the fields is V gene, D gene, clone size, J gene, CDR3 DNA, CDR3 protein. The D gene is left open where the match is weak. Clone size is stated in some rows and not others, as once, few, many or a class when expanded.

>TRBV5-1|TRBD1|-|TRBJ2-2
TGCGCCAGCAGCGGCGAGGGACAGGGGGAGCTGTTTTTT
CASSGEGQGELFF
>TRBV19|TRBD2|few|TRBJ2-1
TGTGCCAGTACCCCGGGGGGACTAGTAGGCAATGAGCAGTTCTTC
CASTPGGLVGNEQFF
>TRBV9|-|-|TRBJ1-1
TGTGCCAGCAGCGTATCCTCAAACGGAGTAAACACTGAAGCTTTCTTT
CASSVSSNGVNTEAFF
>TRBV7-3|-|few|TRBJ2-6
TGTGCCAGCAGATCGGGGGGCGCTGGGGCCAACGTCCTGACTTTC
CASRSGGAGANVLTF
>TRBV7-8|-|-|TRBJ1-5
TGTGCCAGCAGCTCAAATACAGGTTTTCGGAATCAGCCCCAGCATTTT
CASSSNTGFRNQPQHF
>TRBV27|TRBD2|-|TRBJ2-1
TGTGCCAGCCACCGATTAGCGGGAAGAAGCAATGAGCAGTTCTTC
CASHRLAGRSNEQFF
>TRBV15|TRBD1|-|TRBJ2-7
TGTGCCACCAGCAGAGATCAAACAGGGGGCCGCGAGCAGTACTTC
CATSRDQTGGREQYF
>TRBV9|-|-|TRBJ1-6
TGTGCCAGCAGCGTAGGTAGGGGGTTTAATTCACCCCTCCACTTT
CASSVGRGFNSPLHF
>TRBV4-1|-|-|TRBJ1-6
TGCGCCAGCAGCCAAACCGGGACCTATAATTCACCCCTCCACTTT
CASSQTGTYNSPLHF
>TRBV5-1|-|-|TRBJ2-3
TGCGCCAGCAGCTTGTATGGCTACTCGACTCTGCAGGATACGCAGTATTTT
CASSLYGYSTLQDTQYF
>TRBV5-1|TRBD2|few|TRBJ2-5
TGCGCCAGCAGCTGGGGGACTAGCGGGGGGGCCGGAGAGACCCAGTACTTC
CASSWGTSGGAGETQYF
>TRBV6-1|TRBD1|once|TRBJ1-1
TGTGCCAGCAGTGAATGGGGACAGGGAGGAACTGAAGCTTTCTTT
CASSEWGQGGTEAFF
>TRBV6-5|-|-|TRBJ2-1
TGTGCCAGCAGTTACTCGACTAGAACCCACAATGAGCAGTTCTTC
CASSYSTRTHNEQFF
>TRBV27|TRBD1|-|TRBJ2-1
TGTGCCAGCAGTTTCGGGACAGTAGACAATGAGCAGTTCTTC
CASSFGTVDNEQFF
>TRBV11-2|-|-|TRBJ1-2
TGTGCCAGCAGCCCCGGGGTCCGCTATGGCTACACCTTC
CASSPGVRYGYTF
>TRBV6-6|-|-|TRBJ1-3
TGTGCCAGCAGCGATACAGGACGCTCTGGAAACACCATATATTTT
CASSDTGRSGNTIYF
>TRBV5-1|-|-|TRBJ1-6
TGCGCCAGCAGCATGGACGGGGGGAATTCACCCCTCCACTTT
CASSMDGGNSPLHF
>TRBV6-5|TRBD1|-|TRBJ2-5
TGTGCCAGTCGCGGACAGGTCCCGCCGACCCAGTACTTC
CASRGQVPPTQYF
>TRBV18|TRBD2|-|TRBJ2-1
TGTGCCAGCTCACCTCGCGGGGGGGCGAACAATGAGCAGTTCTTC
CASSPRGGANNEQFF
>TRBV9|-|-|TRBJ1-2
TGTGCCAGCAGCCCCGGGAGGGGAGACTGGTATGGCTACACCTTC
CASSPGRGDWYGYTF
>TRBV10-3|-|-|TRBJ1-5
TGTGCCATCAGGGACAGCCTGAATCAGCCCCAGCATTTT
CAIRDSLNQPQHF
>TRBV4-2|-|-|TRBJ2-1
TGTGCCAGCAGCCAAGCCCTAGCGTCCCTAAGAGATGAGCAGTTCTTC
CASSQALASLRDEQFF
>TRBV7-3|-|-|TRBJ2-3
TGTGCCAGCAGCCCCTCTGGGCGGGCCTTCAGAGATACGCAGTATTTT
CASSPSGRAFRDTQYF
>TRBV13|-|-|TRBJ2-7
TGTGCTAGCAGCTGGACTCAAAACTCCTACGAGCAGTACTTC
CASSWTQNSYEQYF
>TRBV11-2|-|-|TRBJ2-7
TGTGCCAGCAGCCTCGCAGGGGCCGGCAACGAGCAGTACTTC
CASSLAGAGNEQYF
>TRBV6-1|TRBD1|once|TRBJ1-5
TGTGCCAGCAGCTGGGACAGGGACGGGGGTCAGCCCCAGCATTTT
CASSWDRDGGQPQHF
>TRBV6-1|TRBD1|-|TRBJ1-1
TGTGCCAGCAGTGACTTTCGGACAGGGGTGACTGAAGCTTTCTTT
CASSDFRTGVTEAFF
>TRBV27|TRBD1|-|TRBJ2-7
TGTGCCAGCAGTTTATTAACAGGGGGCGGCGAGCAGTACTTC
CASSLLTGGGEQYF
>TRBV5-6|-|-|TRBJ2-7
TGTGCCAGCAGCCCGAGGACAGACTCCTACGAGCAGTACTTC
CASSPRTDSYEQYF
>TRBV2|-|-|TRBJ2-1
TGTGCCAGCAGTGACAGCTCCTACAATGAGCAGTTCTTC
CASSDSSYNEQFF
>TRBV11-2|TRBD2|-|TRBJ2-2
TGTGCCAGCAGCCCCGCGCTAGCGGGAGAGGTAGCCGGGGAGCTGTTTTTT
CASSPALAGEVAGELFF
>TRBV7-2|-|few|TRBJ1-6
TGTGCCAGCAGCTCCCATGGACAGAGGAGCACCTATAATTCACCCCTCCACTTT
CASSSHGQRSTYNSPLHF
>TRBV7-3|TRBD2|-|TRBJ2-5
TGTGCCAGCAGCCTTATGGTCGGGGAGGGGACCCAGTACTTC
CASSLMVGEGTQYF
>TRBV2|TRBD1|few|TRBJ2-7
TGTGCCAGCAGCCAAGGACAGGGCTTCTCCTACGAGCAGTACTTC
CASSQGQGFSYEQYF
>TRBV27|-|-|TRBJ1-1
TGTGCCAGCAGTTTATATCCCCAGAATCCGAACACTGAAGCTTTCTTT
CASSLYPQNPNTEAFF
>TRBV13|TRBD2|-|TRBJ2-3
TGTGCCAGCAGCTTGGTAGGCGGGAGGGCATCAGATACGCAGTATTTT
CASSLVGGRASDTQYF
>TRBV6-6|-|-|TRBJ1-2
TGTGCCAGCAGTTACAGGGCAGGGGTGGACTATGGCTACACCTTC
CASSYRAGVDYGYTF
>TRBV5-4|-|-|TRBJ2-7
TGTGCCAGCAGCCCACTAGTAACAGGGTCCTACGAGCAGTACTTC
CASSPLVTGSYEQYF
>TRBV2|TRBD1|-|TRBJ1-3
TGTGCCAGCAGGGAGACAGGGTTTGCTGGAAACACCATATATTTT
CASRETGFAGNTIYF
>TRBV4-1|TRBD1|-|TRBJ1-6
TGCGCCAGCAGCCACGATACGACAGGGGTCAATTCACCCCTCCACTTT
CASSHDTTGVNSPLHF
>TRBV5-1|TRBD1|-|TRBJ2-5
TGCGCCAGCAGCTTAACGACAGGGAGTAAAGAGACCCAGTACTTC
CASSLTTGSKETQYF
>TRBV5-1|TRBD2|-|TRBJ2-5
TGCGCCAGCAGTCGTGCGGGGAGGGCAGAGACCCAGTACTTC
CASSRAGRAETQYF
>TRBV27|TRBD2|-|TRBJ2-1
TGTGCCAGCAGTCCTGGGACTAGTATCTATGAGCAGTTCTTC
CASSPGTSIYEQFF
>TRBV10-3|TRBD2|-|TRBJ2-2
TGTGCCATCAAGGCTAGCGGGAGGGCCACCGGGGAGCTGTTTTTT
CAIKASGRATGELFF